This T cell receptor (beta chain) was recovered during a study of T-cell reconstitution after alpha-beta-depleted transplantation in children. A TCRbeta library incorporating unique molecular identifiers was prepared. From the PCR reads, TCRdb called clonotypes with MiXCR, one entry per CDR3 protein. The sample includes a few hundred thousand distinct CDR3 sequences, 13% of them seen just once. The sequencing used PBMCs, collected from the stem cell graft. The source of this sequence is a human donor who donated a stem cell graft to a child with Fanconi anemia.

The CDR3 DNA sequence: TGTGCCAGCAGTTTGTCCATCCCAGGGGGCTCTGGGGCCAACGTCCTGACTTTC. It translates to CASSLSIPGGSGANVLTF. The chain links TRBV27 to TRBJ2-6, with 7 bases lining up with TRBD1. In germline, CDR1 is MNHEY, CDR2 SMNVEV (reference sequence). V lost 3 bases and J lost 0; bases outside the gene matches: 8. This CDR3 has 18 amino acids.